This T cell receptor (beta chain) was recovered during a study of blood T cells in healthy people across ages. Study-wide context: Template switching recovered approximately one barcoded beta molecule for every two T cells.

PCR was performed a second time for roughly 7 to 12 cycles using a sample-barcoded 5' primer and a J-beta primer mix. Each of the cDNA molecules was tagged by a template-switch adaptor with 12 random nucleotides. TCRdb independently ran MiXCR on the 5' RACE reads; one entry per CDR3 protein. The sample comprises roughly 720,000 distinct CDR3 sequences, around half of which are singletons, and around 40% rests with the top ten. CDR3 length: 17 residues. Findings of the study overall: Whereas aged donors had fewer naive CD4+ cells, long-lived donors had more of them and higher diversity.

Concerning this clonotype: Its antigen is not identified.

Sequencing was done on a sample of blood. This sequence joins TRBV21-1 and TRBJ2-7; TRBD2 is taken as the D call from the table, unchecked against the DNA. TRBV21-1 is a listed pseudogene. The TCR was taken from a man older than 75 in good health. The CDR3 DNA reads TGTGCCAGCAGCACTTTCCCCCTAGCGGGAGGATACGATGAGCAGTACTTC. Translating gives CASSTFPLAGGYDEQYF.